Shown below are 10 T cell receptor beta chains from a single sample sequenced in a study of response to subunit inactivated influenza vaccine. TCRdb reprocessed the RT-PCR reads with MiXCR, giving one entry per CDR3 protein. Among about 520,000 distinct CDR3 sequences listed, around 7.9% were seen once. The specimen comprised PBMCs from blood, sampled roughly 24 months after vaccination. These receptors were obtained from a man between 50 and 69 years old who received an inactivated influenza vaccine.

This clonotype was picked up a small number of times. The chain joins TRBV4-3 to TRBJ1-2; no definite D call. From germline, CDR1 is LGHNA and CDR2 YSLEER. This CDR3 spans 13 amino acids. Trimming took 0 bases from V and 8 from J, leaving 10 bases between them. This CDR3 reads CASSQDLRGGYTF. In DNA, the CDR3 is TGCGCCAGCAGCCAAGATCTTAGAGGAGGCTACACCTTC.

Many counts were recorded for this clonotype. The J gene is TRBJ2-3, the V gene TRBV7-2; D may be TRBD1 or TRBD2 (6 bases each). Trimming shortened V by 5 bases and J by 2 bases, and 14 bases separated the two germline ends. The CDR3 has 15 amino acids. Germline CDR1 reads SGHTA; CDR2 reads FQGNSA. The CDR3 protein is CASSTFWGATDTQYF. CDR3 in DNA: TGTGCCAGCAGCACCTTTTGGGGGGCCACAGATACGCAGTATTTT.

This CDR3 is CASSMGPGSNEQFF. CDR3 sequence (DNA): TGTGCCAGCAGCATGGGACCAGGGAGCAATGAGCAGTTCTTC. The rearrangement joins TRBV9 to TRBJ2-1; D may correspond to TRBD1 or TRBD2 (5 bases each). The CDR3 extends over 14 amino acids. The germline V gene has CDR1 SGDLS and CDR2 YYNGEE. Trimming stripped 4 bases from V and 6 bases from J, with 14 bases between.

This CDR3 reads CASRDREYNEQFF. Written as DNA, the CDR3 is TGTGCCAGCAGGGACAGGGAATACAATGAGCAGTTCTTC. The chain uses TRBV7-2 and TRBJ2-1, with 8 nucleotides matching TRBD1. Trimming cost V 6 bases and J 4 bases; bases outside gene matches: 2. This CDR3 has 13 residues. The V gene's germline CDR1 is SGHTA and CDR2 FQGNSA.

This clonotype was seen repeatedly, ten times or more. The J gene is TRBJ2-3, the V gene TRBV28; TRBD2 matches at 8 bases. The junction had 11 bases not matched to a gene; V was cut back by 6 bases and J by 0 bases. Per germline, CDR1 MDHEN and CDR2 SYDVKM. The CDR3 consists of 17 residues. This chain's CDR3 is CASSSNRGGSSTDTQYF. The CDR3 region has the DNA TGTGCCAGCAGCTCCAATCGGGGGGGTTCTAGCACAGATACGCAGTATTTT.

Many counts were recorded for this clonotype. This sequence joins TRBV9 and TRBJ2-7; D not certain. CDR3 length equals 15 residues. V was shortened by 2 bases and J by 3 bases, with 15 bases between the two germline ends. In germline, CDR1 is SGDLS, CDR2 YYNGEE. CDR3 sequence reads: CASSVAASGFYEQYF. The CDR3 nucleotides read TGTGCCAGCAGCGTCGCCGCCAGTGGCTTCTACGAGCAGTACTTC.

V usage is TRBV27 and J usage is TRBJ2-7; the D is unclear. Germline CDR1 is MNHEY and CDR2 is SMNVEV (reference sequence). The CDR3 length is 14 residues. The germline V and J ends were trimmed by 0 bases and 0 bases, with 6 bases remaining between them. This CDR3 is CASSLSPGSYEQYF. The CDR3 DNA is TGTGCCAGCAGTTTATCACCGGGCTCCTACGAGCAGTACTTC.

J is TRBJ2-5 and V is TRBV12-3 or TRBV12-4; D uncertain. Trimming left V 2 bases short and J 1 base short, with 11 bases between. CDR3 length: 15 amino acids. The CDR3 DNA is TGTGCCAGCAGTTTACTGGATAGCAGCCAAGAGACCCAGTACTTC. It encodes CASSLLDSSQETQYF.

Note on this clonotype: A junction boundary mismatches the germline segment, possibly from a read error. The chain is built from TRBV14 and TRBJ2-7, with D unclear. The CDR3 loop spans 15 amino acids. CDR1 and CDR2 (germline): SGHDN, FVKESK. The CDR3 loop is CASRQTGFSSYEQYF. The CDR3 coding sequence is TGTGCCAGCCGCCAAACGGGCTTTAGCTCCTACGAGCAGTACTTC.

This sequence joins TRBV10-3 and TRBJ2-1, with D unresolved. The germline gives CDR1 ENHRY, CDR2 SYGVKD. The CDR3 has 15 residues. Trimming left V 4 bases short and J 7 bases short, with 17 bases between. CDR3 sequence (DNA): TGTGCCATCAGTGCGGATTTAGTCCGCACTAATGAGCAGTTCTTC. Translating gives CAISADLVRTNEQFF.